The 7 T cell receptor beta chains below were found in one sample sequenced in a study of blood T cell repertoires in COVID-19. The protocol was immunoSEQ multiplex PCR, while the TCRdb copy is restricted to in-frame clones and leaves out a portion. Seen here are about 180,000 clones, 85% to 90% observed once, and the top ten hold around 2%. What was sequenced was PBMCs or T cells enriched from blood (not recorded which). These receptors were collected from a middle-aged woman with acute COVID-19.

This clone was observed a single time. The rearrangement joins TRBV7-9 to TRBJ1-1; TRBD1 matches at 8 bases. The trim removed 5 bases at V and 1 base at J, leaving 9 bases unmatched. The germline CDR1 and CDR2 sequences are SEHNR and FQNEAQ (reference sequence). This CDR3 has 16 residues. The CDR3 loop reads CASSPNGQGGNTEAFF. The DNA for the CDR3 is TGTGCCAGCAGCCCGAACGGACAGGGAGGGAACACTGAAGCTTTCTTT.

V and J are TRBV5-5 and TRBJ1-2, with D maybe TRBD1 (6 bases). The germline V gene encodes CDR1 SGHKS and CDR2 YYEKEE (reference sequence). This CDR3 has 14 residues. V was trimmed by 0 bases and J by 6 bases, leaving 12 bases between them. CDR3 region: CASSLAAGANGYTF. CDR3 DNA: TGTGCCAGCAGCTTGGCCGCGGGGGCGAATGGCTACACCTTC.

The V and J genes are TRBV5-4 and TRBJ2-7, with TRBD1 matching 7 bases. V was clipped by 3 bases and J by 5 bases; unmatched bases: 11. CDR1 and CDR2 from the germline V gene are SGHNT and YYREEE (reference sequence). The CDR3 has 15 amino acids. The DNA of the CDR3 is TGTGCCAGCAGCTCCTACTCCACAGGGGTACACGAGCAGTACTTC. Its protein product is CASSSYSTGVHEQYF.

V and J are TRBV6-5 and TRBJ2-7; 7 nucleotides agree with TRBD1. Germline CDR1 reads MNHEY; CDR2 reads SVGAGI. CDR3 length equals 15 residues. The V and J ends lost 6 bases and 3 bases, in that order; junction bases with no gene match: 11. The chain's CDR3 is CASRASGTAHYEQYF. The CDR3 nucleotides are TGTGCCAGCAGAGCCTCCGGGACAGCCCACTACGAGCAGTACTTC.

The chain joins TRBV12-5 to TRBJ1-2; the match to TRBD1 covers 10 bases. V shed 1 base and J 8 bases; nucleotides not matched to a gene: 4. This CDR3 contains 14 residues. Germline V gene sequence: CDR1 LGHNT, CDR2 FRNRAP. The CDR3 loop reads CASGLGQGARGYTF. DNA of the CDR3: TGTGCTAGTGGTTTGGGACAGGGGGCGCGGGGCTACACCTTC.

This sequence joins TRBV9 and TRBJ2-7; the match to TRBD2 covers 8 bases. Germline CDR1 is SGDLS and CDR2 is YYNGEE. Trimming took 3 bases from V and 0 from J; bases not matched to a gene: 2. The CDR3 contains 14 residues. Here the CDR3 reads CASSGGLGSYEQYF. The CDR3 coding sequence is TGTGCCAGCAGCGGGGGACTAGGCTCCTACGAGCAGTACTTC.

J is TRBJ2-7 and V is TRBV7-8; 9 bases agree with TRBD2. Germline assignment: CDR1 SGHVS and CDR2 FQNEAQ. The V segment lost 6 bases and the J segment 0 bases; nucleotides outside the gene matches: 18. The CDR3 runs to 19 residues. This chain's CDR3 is CASSVGRSGRTSSSYEQYF. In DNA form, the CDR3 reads TGTGCCAGCAGTGTCGGGCGGAGCGGGAGGACCTCGAGCTCCTACGAGCAGTACTTC.